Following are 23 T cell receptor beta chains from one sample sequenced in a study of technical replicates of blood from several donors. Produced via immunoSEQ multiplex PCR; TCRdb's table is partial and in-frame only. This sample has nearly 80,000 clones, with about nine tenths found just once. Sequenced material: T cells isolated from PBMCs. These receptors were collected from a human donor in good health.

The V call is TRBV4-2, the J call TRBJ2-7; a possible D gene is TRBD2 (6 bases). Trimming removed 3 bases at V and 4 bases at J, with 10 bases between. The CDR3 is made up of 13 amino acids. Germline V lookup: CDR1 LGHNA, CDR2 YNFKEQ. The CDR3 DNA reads TGTGCCAGCAGCCATGGGACTTCATACGAGCAGTACTTC. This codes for CASSHGTSYEQYF.

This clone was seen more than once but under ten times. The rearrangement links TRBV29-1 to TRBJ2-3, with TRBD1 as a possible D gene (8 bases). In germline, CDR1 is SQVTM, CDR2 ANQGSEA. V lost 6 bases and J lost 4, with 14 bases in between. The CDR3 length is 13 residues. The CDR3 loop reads CSVHRGGADTQYF. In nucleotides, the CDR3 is TGCAGCGTACACAGGGGGGGCGCAGATACGCAGTATTTT.

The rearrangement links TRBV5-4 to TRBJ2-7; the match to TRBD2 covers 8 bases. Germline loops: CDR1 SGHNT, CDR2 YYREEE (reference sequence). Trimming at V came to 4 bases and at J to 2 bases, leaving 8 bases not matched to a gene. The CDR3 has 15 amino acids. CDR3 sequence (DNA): TGTGCCAGCAGCCTCGGGGGACTAGGGCCCTACGAGCAGTACTTC. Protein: CASSLGGLGPYEQYF. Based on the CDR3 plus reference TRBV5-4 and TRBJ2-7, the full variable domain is ETGVTQSPTHLIKTRGQQVTLRCSSQSGHNTVSWYQQALGQGPQFIFQYYREEENGRGNFPPRFSGLQFPNYSSELNVNALELDDSALYLCASSLGGLGPYEQYFGPGTRLTVT.

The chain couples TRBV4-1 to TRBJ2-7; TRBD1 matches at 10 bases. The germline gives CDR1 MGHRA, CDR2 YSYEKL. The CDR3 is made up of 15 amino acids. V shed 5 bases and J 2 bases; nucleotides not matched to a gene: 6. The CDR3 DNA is TGCGCCAGCAGCATCCGACAGGGGGCGGCCTACGAGCAGTACTTC. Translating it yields CASSIRQGAAYEQYF.

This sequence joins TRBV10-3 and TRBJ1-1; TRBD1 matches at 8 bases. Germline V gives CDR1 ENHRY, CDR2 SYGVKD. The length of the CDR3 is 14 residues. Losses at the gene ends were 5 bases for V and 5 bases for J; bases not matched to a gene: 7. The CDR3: CAISKTTGDTEAFF. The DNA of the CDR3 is TGTGCCATCAGTAAAACGACAGGGGATACTGAAGCTTTCTTT.

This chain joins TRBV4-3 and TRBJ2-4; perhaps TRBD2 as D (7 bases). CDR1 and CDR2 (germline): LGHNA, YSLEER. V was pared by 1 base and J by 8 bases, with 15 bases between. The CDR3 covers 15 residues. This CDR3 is CASSQVGGRGDIQYF. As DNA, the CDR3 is TGCGCCAGCAGCCAAGTGGGGGGGCGGGGTGACATTCAGTACTTC.

In nucleotides, the CDR3 is TGTGCCAGCAGTGAAGCTTCGTCGATAGCAACCCAGTACTTC. Protein product: CASSEASSIATQYF. The chain uses TRBV2 and TRBJ2-5; D uncertain. The CDR3 is 14 amino acids. The germline CDR1 and CDR2 sequences are SNHLY and FYNNEI. V shed 0 bases and J shed 8 bases, with 13 bases lying between them.

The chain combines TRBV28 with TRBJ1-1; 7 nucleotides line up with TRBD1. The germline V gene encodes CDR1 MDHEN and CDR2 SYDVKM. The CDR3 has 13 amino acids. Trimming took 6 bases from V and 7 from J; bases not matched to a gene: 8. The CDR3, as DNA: TGTGCCAGCAGCAAGGACAGGCCGATTGAAGCTTTCTTT. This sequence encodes CASSKDRPIEAFF.

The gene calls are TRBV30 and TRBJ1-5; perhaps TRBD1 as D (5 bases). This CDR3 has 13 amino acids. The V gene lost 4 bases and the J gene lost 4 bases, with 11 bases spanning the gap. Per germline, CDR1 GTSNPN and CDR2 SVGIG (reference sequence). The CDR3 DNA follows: TGTGCCTGGACCACAGGATCAAATCAGCCCCAGCATTTT. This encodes CAWTTGSNQPQHF.

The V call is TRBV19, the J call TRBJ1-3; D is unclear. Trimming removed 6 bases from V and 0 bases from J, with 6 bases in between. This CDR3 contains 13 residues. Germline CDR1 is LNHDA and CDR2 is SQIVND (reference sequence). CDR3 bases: TGTGCCAGTAGAAGGAGCTCTGGAAACACCATATATTTT. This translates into CASRRSSGNTIYF.

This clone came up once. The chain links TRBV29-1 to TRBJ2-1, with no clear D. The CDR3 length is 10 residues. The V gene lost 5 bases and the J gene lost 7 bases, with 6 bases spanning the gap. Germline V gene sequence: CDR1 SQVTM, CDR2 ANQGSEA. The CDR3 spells CSVMSNEQFF. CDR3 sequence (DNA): TGCAGCGTTATGTCGAATGAGCAGTTCTTC.

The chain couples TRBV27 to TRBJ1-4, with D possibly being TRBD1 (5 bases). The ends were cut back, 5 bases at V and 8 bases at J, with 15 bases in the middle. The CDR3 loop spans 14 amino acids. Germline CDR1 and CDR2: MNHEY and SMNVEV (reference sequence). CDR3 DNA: TGTGCCAGCAGTCCCATCCAGGGCCGGGAAAAACTGTTTTTT. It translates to CASSPIQGREKLFF.

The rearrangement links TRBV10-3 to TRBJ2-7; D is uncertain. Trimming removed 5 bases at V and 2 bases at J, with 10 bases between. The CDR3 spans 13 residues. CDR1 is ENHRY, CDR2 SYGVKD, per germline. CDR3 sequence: CAISLTIPYEQYF. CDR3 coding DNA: TGTGCCATCAGTCTGACAATTCCCTACGAGCAGTACTTC.

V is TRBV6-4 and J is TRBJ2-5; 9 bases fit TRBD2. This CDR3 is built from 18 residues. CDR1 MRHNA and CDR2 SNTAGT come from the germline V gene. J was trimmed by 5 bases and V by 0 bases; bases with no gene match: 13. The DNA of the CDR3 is TGTGCCAGCAGTGACTCGAAAAAGTTCGCGGGAGGGGGGGAGACCCAGTACTTC. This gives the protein CASSDSKKFAGGGETQYF.

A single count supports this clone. The CDR3 bases are TGTGCCAGCAGCTACTACCAACTGGACAGGGGCGAGCAGTACTTC. Translated: CASSYYQLDRGEQYF. The chain has TRBV7-3 and TRBJ2-7; 9 bases align to TRBD1. Germline values: CDR1 SGHTA, CDR2 FQGTGA. The CDR3 length is 15 residues. Trimming took 4 bases from V and 6 from J; bases not matched to a gene: 10.

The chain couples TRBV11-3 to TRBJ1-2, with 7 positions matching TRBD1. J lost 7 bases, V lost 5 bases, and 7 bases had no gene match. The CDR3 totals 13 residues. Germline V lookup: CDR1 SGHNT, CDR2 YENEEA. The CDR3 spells CASSPDYRGGYTF. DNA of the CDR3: TGTGCCAGCAGCCCGGACTACAGGGGTGGCTACACCTTC.

CDR3 amino acids: CASSLGYSNQPQHF. CDR3 nucleotides: TGTGCCAGCAGCCTGGGCTATAGCAATCAGCCCCAGCATTTT. The rearrangement links TRBV7-2 to TRBJ1-5, with no clear D. The CDR3 runs 14 residues. The germline V gene encodes CDR1 SGHTA and CDR2 FQGNSA. Deletions cut 5 bases from V and 0 bases from J, with 8 bases between.

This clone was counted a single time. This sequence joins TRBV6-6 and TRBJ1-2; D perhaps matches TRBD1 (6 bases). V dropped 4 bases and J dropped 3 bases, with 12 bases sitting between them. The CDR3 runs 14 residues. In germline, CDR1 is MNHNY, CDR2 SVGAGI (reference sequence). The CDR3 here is CASSLRQADYGYTF. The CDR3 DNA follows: TGTGCCAGCAGTTTGAGACAGGCGGACTATGGCTACACCTTC.

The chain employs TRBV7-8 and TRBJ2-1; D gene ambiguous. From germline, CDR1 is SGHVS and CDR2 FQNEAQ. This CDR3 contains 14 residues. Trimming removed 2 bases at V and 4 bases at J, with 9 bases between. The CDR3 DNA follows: TGTGCCAGCAGCTTACTTATTCGGTACAATGAGCAGTTCTTC. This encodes CASSLLIRYNEQFF.

CDR3 DNA sequence: TGTGCCAGCAGCCAGACGGGAGGCCCCCTGGAGCAGTACTTC. As protein: CASSQTGGPLEQYF. V gene TRBV7-3 combines with J gene TRBJ2-7, with 7 bases identical to TRBD2. J lost 7 bases, V lost 5 bases, and 11 bases had no gene match. The CDR3 contains 14 residues. Per germline, CDR1 SGHTA and CDR2 FQGTGA.

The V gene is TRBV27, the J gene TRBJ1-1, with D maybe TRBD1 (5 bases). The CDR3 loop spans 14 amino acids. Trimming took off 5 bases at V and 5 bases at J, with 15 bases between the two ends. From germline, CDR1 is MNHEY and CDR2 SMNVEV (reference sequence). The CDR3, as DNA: TGTGCCAGCAGTGTAGGGGCCCACCTGACTGAAGCTTTCTTT. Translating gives CASSVGAHLTEAFF.

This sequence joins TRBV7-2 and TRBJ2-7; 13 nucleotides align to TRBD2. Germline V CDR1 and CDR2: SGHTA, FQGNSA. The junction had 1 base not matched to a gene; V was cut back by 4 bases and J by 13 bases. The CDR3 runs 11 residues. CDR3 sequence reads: CASSSGLAGYF. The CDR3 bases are TGTGCCAGCAGCTCGGGACTAGCGGGATACTTC.

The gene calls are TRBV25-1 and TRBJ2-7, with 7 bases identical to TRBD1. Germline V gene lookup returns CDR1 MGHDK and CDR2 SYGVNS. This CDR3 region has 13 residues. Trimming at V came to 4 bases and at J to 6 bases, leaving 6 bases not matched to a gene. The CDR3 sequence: CASSGLTGIEQYF. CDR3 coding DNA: TGTGCCAGCAGTGGGTTGACAGGGATCGAGCAGTACTTC.